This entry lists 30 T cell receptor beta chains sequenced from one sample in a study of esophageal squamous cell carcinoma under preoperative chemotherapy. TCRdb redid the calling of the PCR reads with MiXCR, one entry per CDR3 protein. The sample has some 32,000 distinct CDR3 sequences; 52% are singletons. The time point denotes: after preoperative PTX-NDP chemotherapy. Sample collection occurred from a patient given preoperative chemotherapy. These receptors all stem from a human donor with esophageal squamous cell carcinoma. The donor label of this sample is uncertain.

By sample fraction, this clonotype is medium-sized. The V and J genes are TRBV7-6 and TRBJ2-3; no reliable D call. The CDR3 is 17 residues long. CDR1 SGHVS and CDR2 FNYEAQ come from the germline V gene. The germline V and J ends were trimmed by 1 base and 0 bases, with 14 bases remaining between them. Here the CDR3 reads CASSLDGGSPSTDTQYF. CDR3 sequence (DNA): TGTGCCAGCAGCTTAGATGGCGGCAGCCCCAGCACAGATACGCAGTATTTT.

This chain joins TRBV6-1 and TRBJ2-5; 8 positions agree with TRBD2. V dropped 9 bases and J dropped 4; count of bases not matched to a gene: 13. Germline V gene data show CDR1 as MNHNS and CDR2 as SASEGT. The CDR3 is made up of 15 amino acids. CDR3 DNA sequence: TGTGCCAGGGGGCCGGGGGGCGGGGGGACAGAGACCCAGTACTTC. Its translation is CARGPGGGGTETQYF.

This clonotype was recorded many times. CDR3 sequence: CASSRRPTGYSYNEQFF. CDR3 in DNA: TGTGCCAGCAGCCGACGTCCGACAGGGTACTCCTACAATGAGCAGTTCTTC. The V call is TRBV6-5, the J call TRBJ2-1, with 7 bases lining up with TRBD1. The CDR3 contains 17 residues. CDR1 MNHEY and CDR2 SVGAGI come from the germline V gene. V lost 6 bases to trimming and J lost 0 bases; unmatched junction nucleotides: 11.

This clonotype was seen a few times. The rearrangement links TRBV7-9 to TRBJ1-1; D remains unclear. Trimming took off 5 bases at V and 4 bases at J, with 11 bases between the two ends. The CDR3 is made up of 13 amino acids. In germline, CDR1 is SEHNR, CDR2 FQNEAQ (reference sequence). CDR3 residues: CASSRAAGTEAFF. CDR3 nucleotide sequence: TGTGCCAGCAGCCGTGCGGCAGGCACTGAAGCTTTCTTT. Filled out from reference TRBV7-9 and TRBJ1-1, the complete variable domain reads DTGVSQNPRHKITKRGQNVTFRCDPISEHNRLYWYRQTLGQGPEFLTYFQNEAQLEKSRLLSDRFSAERPKGSFSTLEIQRTEQGDSAMYLCASSRAAGTEAFFGQGTRLTVV.

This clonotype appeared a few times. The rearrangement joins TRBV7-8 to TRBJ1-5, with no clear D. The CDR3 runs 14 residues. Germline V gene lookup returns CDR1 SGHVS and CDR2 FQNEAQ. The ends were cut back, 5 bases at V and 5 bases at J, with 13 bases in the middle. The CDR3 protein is CASSPRESDQPQHF. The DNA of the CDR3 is TGTGCCAGCAGCCCAAGGGAATCAGATCAGCCCCAGCATTTT.

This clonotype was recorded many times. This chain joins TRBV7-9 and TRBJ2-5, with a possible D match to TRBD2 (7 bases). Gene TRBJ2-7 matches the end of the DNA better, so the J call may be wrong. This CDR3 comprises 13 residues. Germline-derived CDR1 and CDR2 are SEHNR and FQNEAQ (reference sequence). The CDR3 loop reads CASSLVGGAEQYF. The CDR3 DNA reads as TGTGCCAGCAGCTTAGTGGGGGGGGCCGAGCAGTACTTC.

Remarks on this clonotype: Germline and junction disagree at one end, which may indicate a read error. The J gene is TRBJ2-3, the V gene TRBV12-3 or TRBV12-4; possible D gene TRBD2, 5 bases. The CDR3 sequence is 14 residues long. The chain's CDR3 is CAGSGRRNQETQYF. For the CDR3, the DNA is TGTGCGGGGAGTGGGCGCCGTAACCAAGAGACCCAGTATTTC.

The CDR3 here is CASSLGAGVQNTQYF. CDR3 sequence (DNA): TGTGCCAGCAGCTTGGGGGCGGGAGTCCAAAACACGCAGTATTTT. The chain is built from TRBV7-2 and TRBJ2-3; possible D gene TRBD2, 7 bases. The CDR3 has 15 residues. The V end lost 3 bases, the J end lost 9 bases, and 19 bases lay between the germline ends. In germline, CDR1 is SGHTA, CDR2 FQGNSA.

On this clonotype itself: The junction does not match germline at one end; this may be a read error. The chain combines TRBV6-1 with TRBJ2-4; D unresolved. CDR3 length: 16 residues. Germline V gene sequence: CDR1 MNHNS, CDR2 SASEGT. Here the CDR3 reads CASSEWVRRAKDIQYF. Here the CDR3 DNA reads TGTGCCAGCAGTGAATGGGTGCGGCGAGCCAAAGATATTCAGTATTTC.

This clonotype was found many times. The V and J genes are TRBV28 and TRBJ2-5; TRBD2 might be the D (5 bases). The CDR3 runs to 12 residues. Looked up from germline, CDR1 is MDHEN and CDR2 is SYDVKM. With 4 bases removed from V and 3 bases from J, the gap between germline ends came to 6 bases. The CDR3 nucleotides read TGTGCCAGCAGTTCGGGGAAAGAGACCCAGTACTTC. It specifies CASSSGKETQYF.

The CDR3 DNA is TGTGCCAGGAGCGGGGGGGGTGTCAAAGATACGCAGTATTTT. This sequence encodes CARSGGGVKDTQYF. This chain connects TRBV7-6 to TRBJ2-3; 10 nucleotides match TRBD2. From germline, CDR1 is SGHVS and CDR2 FNYEAQ. The junction had 8 bases not matched to a gene; V was cut back by 9 bases and J by 5 bases. The CDR3 has 14 residues. Full variable domain (rest looked up from reference TRBV7-6 and TRBJ2-3): GAGVSQSPRYKVTKRGQDVALRCDPISGHVSLYWYRQALGQGPEFLTYFNYEAQQDKSGLPNDRFSAERPEGSISTLTIQRTEQRDSAMYRCARSGGGVKDTQYFGPGTRLTVL.

The CDR3 sequence is CASSLAGVSTDTQYF. The CDR3 region has the DNA TGTGCCAGCAGCCTAGCGGGAGTGAGCACAGATACGCAGTATTTT. The gene calls are TRBV12-3 or TRBV12-4 and TRBJ2-3; 10 nucleotides agree with TRBD2. V shed 6 bases, J shed 0 bases, and the junction held 3 bases outside the gene matches. The CDR3 is 15 residues long.

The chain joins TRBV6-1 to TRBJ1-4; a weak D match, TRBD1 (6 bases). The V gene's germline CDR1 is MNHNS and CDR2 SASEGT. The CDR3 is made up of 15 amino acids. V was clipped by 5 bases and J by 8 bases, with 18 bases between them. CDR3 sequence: CASSSVTGTSEKLFF. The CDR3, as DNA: TGTGCCAGCAGTAGCGTGACAGGCACCTCGGAAAAACTGTTTTTT.

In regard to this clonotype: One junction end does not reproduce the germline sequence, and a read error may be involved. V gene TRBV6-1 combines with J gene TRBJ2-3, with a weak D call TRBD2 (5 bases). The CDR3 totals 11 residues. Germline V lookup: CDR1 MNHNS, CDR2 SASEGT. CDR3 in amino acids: CASRAEDTQYF. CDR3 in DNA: TGTGCCAGCAGAGCGGAAGATACCCAGTATTTT.

The CDR3 DNA sequence: TGTGCCAGCAGTTTAAGGGAAGCCAAAAACATTCAGTACTTC. Protein: CASSLREAKNIQYF. The J gene is TRBJ2-4, the V gene TRBV12-3 or TRBV12-4; D remains ambiguous. CDR3 size: 14 residues. V was clipped by 2 bases and J by 0 bases, with 5 bases between them.

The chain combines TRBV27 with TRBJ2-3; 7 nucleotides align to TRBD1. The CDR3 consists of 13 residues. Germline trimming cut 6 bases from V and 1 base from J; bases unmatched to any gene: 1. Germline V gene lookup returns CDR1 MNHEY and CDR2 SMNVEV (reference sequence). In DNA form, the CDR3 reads TGTGCCAGCAGAGACAGGGGCACAGATACGCAGTATTTT. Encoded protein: CASRDRGTDTQYF.

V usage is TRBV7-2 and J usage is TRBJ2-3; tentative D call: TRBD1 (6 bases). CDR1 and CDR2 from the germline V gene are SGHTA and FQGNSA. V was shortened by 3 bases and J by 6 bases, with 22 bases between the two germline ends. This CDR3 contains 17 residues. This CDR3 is CASSLGAGTLKSDTQYF. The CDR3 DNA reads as TGTGCCAGCAGCTTGGGGGCCGGGACCCTAAAATCCGATACGCAGTATTTT.

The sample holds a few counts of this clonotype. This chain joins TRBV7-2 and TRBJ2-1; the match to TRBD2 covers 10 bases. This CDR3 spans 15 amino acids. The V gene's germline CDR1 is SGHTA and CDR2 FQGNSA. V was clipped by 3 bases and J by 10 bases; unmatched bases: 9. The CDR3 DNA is TGTGCCAGCAGCTTTGGGGCCAGCGGGAGGGCCGAGCAGTTCTTC. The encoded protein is CASSFGASGRAEQFF.

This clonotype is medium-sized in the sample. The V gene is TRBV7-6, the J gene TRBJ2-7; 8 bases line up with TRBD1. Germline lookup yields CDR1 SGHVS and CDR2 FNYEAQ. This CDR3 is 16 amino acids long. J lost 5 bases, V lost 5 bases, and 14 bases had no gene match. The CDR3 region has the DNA TGTGCCAGCAGCGCCCAAATCGGGGCAGGGGGCGACGAGCAGTACTTC. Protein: CASSAQIGAGGDEQYF.

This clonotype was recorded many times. CDR3 DNA sequence: TGTGCCAGCAGTCTCTCAGGGAACTATGGCTACACCTTC. As protein: CASSLSGNYGYTF. V gene TRBV12-3 or TRBV12-4 combines with J gene TRBJ1-2; the D gene is possibly TRBD1 (5 bases). The CDR3 extends over 13 amino acids. Deletions cut 5 bases from V and 2 bases from J, with 9 bases between.

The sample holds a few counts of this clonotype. CDR3 sequence reads: CASSPGTAGNEQFF. CDR3 DNA sequence: TGTGCCAGCAGTCCCGGGACAGCGGGGAATGAGCAGTTCTTC. V and J are TRBV7-8 and TRBJ2-1, with D possibly called TRBD1 or TRBD2 (7 bases each). The CDR3 runs 14 residues. From germline, CDR1 is SGHVS and CDR2 FQNEAQ. Trimming removed 6 bases from V and 7 bases from J, with 16 bases in between.

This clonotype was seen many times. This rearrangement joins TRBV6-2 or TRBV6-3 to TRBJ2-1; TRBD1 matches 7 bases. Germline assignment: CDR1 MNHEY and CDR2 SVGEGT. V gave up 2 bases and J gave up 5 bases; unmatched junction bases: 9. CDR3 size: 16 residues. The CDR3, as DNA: TGTGCCAGCAGTTACCCCGACAGGGCGGAGAACAATGAGCAGTTCTTC. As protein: CASSYPDRAENNEQFF.

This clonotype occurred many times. The CDR3 nucleotides read TGTGCCAGTAGTATTAAACGCCAAAACACTGAAGCTTTCTTT. Its protein is CASSIKRQNTEAFF. The chain uses TRBV19 and TRBJ1-1; D gene unclear. The V gene's germline CDR1 is LNHDA and CDR2 SQIVND (reference sequence). The CDR3 loop spans 14 amino acids. Trimming removed 3 bases from V and 2 bases from J, with 10 bases in between.

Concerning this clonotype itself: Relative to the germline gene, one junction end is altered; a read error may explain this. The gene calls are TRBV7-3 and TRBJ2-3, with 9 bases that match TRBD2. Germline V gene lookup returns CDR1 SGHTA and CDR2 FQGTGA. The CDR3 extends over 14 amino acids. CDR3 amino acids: CGGAGGGAPDTQYF. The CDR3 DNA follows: TGTGGCGGCGCGGGGGGGGGGGCCCCAGATACGCAGTATTTC.

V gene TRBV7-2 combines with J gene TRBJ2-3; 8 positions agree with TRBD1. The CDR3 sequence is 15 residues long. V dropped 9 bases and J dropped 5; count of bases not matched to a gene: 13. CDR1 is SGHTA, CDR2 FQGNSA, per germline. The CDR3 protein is CARGYGQGARDTQYF. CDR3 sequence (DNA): TGTGCCAGGGGCTACGGGCAGGGGGCTAGAGATACGCAGTATTTT.

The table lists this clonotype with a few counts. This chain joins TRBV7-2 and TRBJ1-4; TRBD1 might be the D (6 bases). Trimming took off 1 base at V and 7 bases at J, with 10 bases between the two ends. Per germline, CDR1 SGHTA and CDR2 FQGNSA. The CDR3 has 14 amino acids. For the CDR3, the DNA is TGTGCCAGCAGCTTAGGCAGGGGCTCTGAAAAACTGTTTTTT. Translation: CASSLGRGSEKLFF.

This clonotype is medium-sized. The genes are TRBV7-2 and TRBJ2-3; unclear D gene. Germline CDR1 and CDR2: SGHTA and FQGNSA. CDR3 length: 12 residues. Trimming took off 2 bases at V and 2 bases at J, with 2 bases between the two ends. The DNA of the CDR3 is TGTGCCAGCAGCTTATTCACAGATACGCAGTATTTT. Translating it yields CASSLFTDTQYF. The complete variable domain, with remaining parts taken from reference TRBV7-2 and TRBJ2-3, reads GAGVSQSPSNKVTEKGKDVELRCDPISGHTALYWYRQSLGQGLEFLIYFQGNSAPDKSGLPSDRFSAERTGGSVSTLTIQRTQQEDSAVYLCASSLFTDTQYFGPGTRLTVL.

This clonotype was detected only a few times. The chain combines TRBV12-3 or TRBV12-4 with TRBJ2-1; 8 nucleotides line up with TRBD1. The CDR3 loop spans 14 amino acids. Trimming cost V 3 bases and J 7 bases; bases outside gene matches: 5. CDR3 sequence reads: CASSFRDRINEQFF. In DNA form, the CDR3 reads TGTGCCAGCAGTTTCCGGGACAGGATTAATGAGCAGTTCTTC.

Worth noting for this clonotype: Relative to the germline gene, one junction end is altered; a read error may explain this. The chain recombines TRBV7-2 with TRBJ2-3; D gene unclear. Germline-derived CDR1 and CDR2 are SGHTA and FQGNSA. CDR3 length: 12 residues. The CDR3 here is CAGMCDTNIQYF. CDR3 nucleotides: TGTGCGGGGATGTGTGATACAAACATTCAGTATTTC.

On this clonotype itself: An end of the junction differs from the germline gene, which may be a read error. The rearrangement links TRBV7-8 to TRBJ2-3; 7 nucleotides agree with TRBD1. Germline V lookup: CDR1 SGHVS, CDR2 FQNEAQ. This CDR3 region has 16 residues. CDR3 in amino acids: CASSELGGRAGDTQYF. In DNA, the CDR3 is TGTGCCAGCAGCGAGCTAGGGGGCCGGGCCGGAGATACCCAGTATTTT.